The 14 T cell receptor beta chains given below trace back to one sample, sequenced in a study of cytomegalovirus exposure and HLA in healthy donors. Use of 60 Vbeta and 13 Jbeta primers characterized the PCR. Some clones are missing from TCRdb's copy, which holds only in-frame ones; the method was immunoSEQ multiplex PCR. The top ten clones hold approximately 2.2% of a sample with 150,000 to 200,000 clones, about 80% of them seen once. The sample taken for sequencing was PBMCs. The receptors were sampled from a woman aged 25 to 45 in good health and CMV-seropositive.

CDR3 protein: CASSLDRAGAGQPQHF. CDR3 in DNA: TGTGCCAGCAGCTTAGACCGGGCGGGGGCTGGTCAGCCCCAGCATTTT. V is TRBV7-2 and J is TRBJ1-5, with a weak D call TRBD1 (6 bases). Germline V lookup: CDR1 SGHTA, CDR2 FQGNSA. V gave up 1 base and J gave up 6 bases, with 16 bases separating them. This CDR3 contains 16 residues. Supplemented by reference TRBV7-2 and TRBJ1-5, the full variable domain reads GAGVSQSPSNKVTEKGKDVELRCDPISGHTALYWYRQSLGQGLEFLIYFQGNSAPDKSGLPSDRFSAERTGGSVSTLTIQRTQQEDSAVYLCASSLDRAGAGQPQHFGDGTRLSIL.

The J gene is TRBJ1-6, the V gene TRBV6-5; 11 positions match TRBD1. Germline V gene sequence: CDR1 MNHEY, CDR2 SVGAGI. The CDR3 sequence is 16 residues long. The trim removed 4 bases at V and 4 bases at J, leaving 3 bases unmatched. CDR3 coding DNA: TGTGCCAGCAGTTGGGGACAGGGGGTTTATAATTCACCCCTCCACTTT. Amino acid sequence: CASSWGQGVYNSPLHF.

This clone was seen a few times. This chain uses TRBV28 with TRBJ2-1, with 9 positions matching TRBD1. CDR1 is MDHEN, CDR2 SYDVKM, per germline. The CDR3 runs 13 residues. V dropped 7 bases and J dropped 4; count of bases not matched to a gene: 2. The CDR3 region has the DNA TGTGCCAGCACCGGGACAGGGTACAATGAGCAGTTCTTC. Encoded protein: CASTGTGYNEQFF.

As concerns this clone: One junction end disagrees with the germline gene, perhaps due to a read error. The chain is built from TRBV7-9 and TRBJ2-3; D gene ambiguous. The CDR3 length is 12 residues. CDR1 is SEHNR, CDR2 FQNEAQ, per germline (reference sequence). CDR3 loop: CSSRYRTDTQYF. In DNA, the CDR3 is TGTTCCAGCAGGTATCGTACAGATACGCAGTATTTT.

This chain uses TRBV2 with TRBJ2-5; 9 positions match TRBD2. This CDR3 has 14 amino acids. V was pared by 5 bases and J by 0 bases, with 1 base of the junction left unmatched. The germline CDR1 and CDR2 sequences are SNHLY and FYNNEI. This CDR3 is CASSIAGDQETQYF. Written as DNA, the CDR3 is TGTGCCAGCAGTATAGCGGGGGACCAAGAGACCCAGTACTTC. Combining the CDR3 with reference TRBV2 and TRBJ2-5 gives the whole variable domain EPEVTQTPSHQVTQMGQEVILRCVPISNHLYFYWYRQILGQKVEFLVSFYNNEISEKSEIFDDQFSVERPDGSNFTLKIRSTKLEDSAMYFCASSIAGDQETQYFGPGTRLLVL.

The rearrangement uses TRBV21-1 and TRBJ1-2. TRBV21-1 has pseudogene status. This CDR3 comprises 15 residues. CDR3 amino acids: CASSKGEAFHYGYTF. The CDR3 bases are TGTGCCAGCAGCAAAGGAGAGGCTTTTCACTATGGCTACACCTTC.

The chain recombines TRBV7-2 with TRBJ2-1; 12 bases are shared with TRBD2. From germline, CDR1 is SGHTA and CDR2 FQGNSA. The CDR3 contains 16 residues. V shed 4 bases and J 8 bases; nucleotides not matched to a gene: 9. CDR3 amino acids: CASSSFSSGRAHEQFF. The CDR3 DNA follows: TGTGCCAGCAGCTCCTTTTCTAGCGGGAGGGCCCATGAGCAGTTCTTC.

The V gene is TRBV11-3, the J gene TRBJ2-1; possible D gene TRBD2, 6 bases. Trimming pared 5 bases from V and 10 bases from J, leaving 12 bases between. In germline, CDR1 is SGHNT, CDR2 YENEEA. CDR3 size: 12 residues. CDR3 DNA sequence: TGTGCCAGCAGCCGTGGGGGGTGGGAGCAGTTCTTC. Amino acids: CASSRGGWEQFF.

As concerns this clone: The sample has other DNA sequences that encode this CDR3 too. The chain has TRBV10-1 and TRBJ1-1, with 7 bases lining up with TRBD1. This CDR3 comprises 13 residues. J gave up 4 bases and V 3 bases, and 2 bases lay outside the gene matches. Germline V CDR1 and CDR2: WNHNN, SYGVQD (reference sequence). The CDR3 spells CASSETGVTEAFF. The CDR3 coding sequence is TGCGCCAGCAGTGAAACAGGGGTCACTGAAGCTTTCTTT.

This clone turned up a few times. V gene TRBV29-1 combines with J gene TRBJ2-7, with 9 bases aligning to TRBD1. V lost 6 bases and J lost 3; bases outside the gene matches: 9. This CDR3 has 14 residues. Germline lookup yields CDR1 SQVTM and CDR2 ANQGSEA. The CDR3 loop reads CSVVGQGKNYEQYF. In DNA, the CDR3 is TGCAGCGTGGTCGGACAGGGGAAAAACTACGAGCAGTACTTC.

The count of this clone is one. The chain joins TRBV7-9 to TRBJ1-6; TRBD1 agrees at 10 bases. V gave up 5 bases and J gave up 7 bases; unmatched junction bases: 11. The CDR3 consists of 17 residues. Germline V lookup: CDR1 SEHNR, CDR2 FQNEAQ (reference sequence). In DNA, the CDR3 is TGTGCCAGCAGCAAAAAAGAGCCGGGACAGGGGAATTCACCCCTCCACTTT. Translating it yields CASSKKEPGQGNSPLHF. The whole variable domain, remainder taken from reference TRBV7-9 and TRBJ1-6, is DTGVSQNPRHKITKRGQNVTFRCDPISEHNRLYWYRQTLGQGPEFLTYFQNEAQLEKSRLLSDRFSAERPKGSFSTLEIQRTEQGDSAMYLCASSKKEPGQGNSPLHFGNGTRLTVT.

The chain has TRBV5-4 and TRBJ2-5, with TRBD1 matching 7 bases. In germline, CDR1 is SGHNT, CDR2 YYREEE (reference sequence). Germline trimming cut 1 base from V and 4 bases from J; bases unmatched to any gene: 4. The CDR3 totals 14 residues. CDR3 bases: TGTGCCAGCAGCTTGCCCGACAGGGCAGAGACCCAGTACTTC. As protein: CASSLPDRAETQYF.

The CDR3 bases are TGCAGTGCTAGTGGGCCCTACGAGCAGTACTTC. Protein: CSASGPYEQYF. The chain combines TRBV20-1 with TRBJ2-7; D call uncertain. The CDR3 runs 11 residues. The ends were cut back, 3 bases at V and 2 bases at J, with 5 bases in the middle. Germline CDR1 reads DFQATT; CDR2 reads SNEGSKA (reference sequence).

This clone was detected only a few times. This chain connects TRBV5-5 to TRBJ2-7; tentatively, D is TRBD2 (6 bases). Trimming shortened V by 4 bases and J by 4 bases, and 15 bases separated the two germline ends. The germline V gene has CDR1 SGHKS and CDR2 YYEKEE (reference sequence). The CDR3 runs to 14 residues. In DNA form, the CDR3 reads TGTGCCAGCAGCGGAAACGGGGGACCATACGAGCAGTACTTC. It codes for CASSGNGGPYEQYF. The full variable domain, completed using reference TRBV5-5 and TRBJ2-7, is DAGVTQSPTHLIKTRGQQVTLRCSPISGHKSVSWYQQVLGQGPQFIFQYYEKEERGRGNFPDRFSARQFPNYSSELNVNALLLGDSALYLCASSGNGGPYEQYFGPGTRLTVT.